This passage covers 14 T cell receptor beta chains from one sample sequenced in a study of patients and donors after allogeneic stem cell transplantation. TCRdb reprocessed the RT-PCR reads via MiXCR and lists one record per CDR3 protein. The sample lists about 960,000 distinct CDR3 sequences, under 20% occurring once. Sequenced: blood, either unsorted or a sorted T cell fraction (not recorded which). The receptor source for this set is a human donor who was either an allogeneic HSCT recipient or a stem cell or donor lymphocyte infusion donor (not recorded which). It is not recorded whose cells these are; they may come from a transplant donor.

The chain recombines TRBV10-3 with TRBJ2-3, with a tentative D call TRBD1 (5 bases). Trimming took 4 bases from V and 1 from J, leaving 9 bases between them. The CDR3 totals 14 residues. Per germline, CDR1 ENHRY and CDR2 SYGVKD. The CDR3 loop reads CAISGGRGTDTQYF. The DNA of the CDR3 is TGTGCCATCAGTGGGGGCCGAGGCACAGATACGCAGTATTTT.

This clonotype was seen more than once but under ten times. This chain links TRBV19 with TRBJ1-5; 7 bases fit TRBD1. This CDR3 is 16 amino acids long. The germline V gene encodes CDR1 LNHDA and CDR2 SQIVND (reference sequence). With 3 bases clipped from V and 3 bases from J, the junction kept 8 bases outside the gene matches. CDR3 DNA: TGTGCCAGTAGTATGTCGGGGGGACAGCACAATCAGCCCCAGCATTTT. It codes for CASSMSGGQHNQPQHF.

This chain uses TRBV4-2 with TRBJ2-2, with TRBD2 matching over 8 bases. The germline CDR1 and CDR2 sequences are LGHNA and YNFKEQ. This CDR3 has 16 amino acids. V trimming: 2 bases; J trimming: 6 bases; junction bases outside the gene matches: 8. CDR3 protein: CASSQPGTSSAGELFF. The DNA of the CDR3 is TGTGCCAGCAGCCAACCCGGGACTAGTTCCGCCGGGGAGCTGTTTTTT.

The genes are TRBV7-2 and TRBJ1-5; D is undetermined. The CDR3 contains 16 residues. CDR1 is SGHTA, CDR2 FQGNSA, per germline. With 2 bases removed from V and 1 base from J, the gap between germline ends came to 12 bases. CDR3 amino acids: CASSLSGSESNQPQHF. The CDR3 coding sequence is TGTGCCAGCAGCTTAAGTGGGTCGGAGAGCAATCAGCCCCAGCATTTT.

This rearrangement joins TRBV3-1 to TRBJ2-2; 9 nucleotides match TRBD1. V was clipped by 0 bases and J by 2 bases; unmatched bases: 1. The CDR3 extends over 16 amino acids. From germline, CDR1 is LGHDT and CDR2 YNNKEL (reference sequence). The DNA of the CDR3 is TGTGCCAGCAGCCAAGAGACAGGGGGAAACACCGGGGAGCTGTTTTTT. This encodes CASSQETGGNTGELFF.

This chain links TRBV6-6 with TRBJ1-1; D uncertain. The CDR3 extends over 11 amino acids. The V gene's germline CDR1 is MNHNY and CDR2 SVGAGI (reference sequence). Trimming pared 8 bases from V and 0 bases from J, leaving 4 bases between. The CDR3 nucleotides are TGTGCCAGCCCGATGAACACTGAAGCTTTCTTT. Its protein is CASPMNTEAFF.

The sample holds a few counts of this clonotype. The chain combines TRBV3-1 with TRBJ1-2; possibly TRBD1 for D (6 bases). V was shortened by 4 bases and J by 14 bases, with 23 bases between the two germline ends. The CDR3 has 14 residues. CDR1 and CDR2 from the germline V gene are LGHDT and YNNKEL (reference sequence). The CDR3 region has the DNA TGTGCCAGCAGCCCTACATCCGGGACAAAGAAACCAACCTTC. Encoded protein: CASSPTSGTKKPTF.

This clonotype occurred a few times. This rearrangement joins TRBV6-1 to TRBJ2-5, with 8 positions matching TRBD2. This CDR3 spans 15 amino acids. Trimming took 6 bases from V and 5 from J; bases not matched to a gene: 11. Germline V gene lookup returns CDR1 MNHNS and CDR2 SASEGT. For the CDR3, the DNA is TGTGCCAGCAGAGCGAACGGGGGGGCCCCCGAGACCCAGTACTTC. It encodes CASRANGGAPETQYF.

There are a few counts of this clonotype. The V gene is TRBV7-2, the J gene TRBJ1-5; 9 bases line up with TRBD1. Germline CDR1 is SGHTA and CDR2 is FQGNSA. V was clipped by 5 bases and J by 3 bases; unmatched bases: 8. The CDR3 is made up of 16 amino acids. The chain's CDR3 is CASSLGQGRFNQPQHF. CDR3 bases: TGTGCCAGCAGCCTGGGACAGGGACGGTTCAATCAGCCCCAGCATTTT.

J is TRBJ1-3 and V is TRBV12-3 or TRBV12-4; no definite D call. Deletions cut 7 bases from V and 5 bases from J, with 9 bases between. CDR3 size: 12 residues. DNA of the CDR3: TGTGCCAGCACGCCTTCCCGAAACACCATATATTTT. Translation: CASTPSRNTIYF.

The chain employs TRBV12-3 or TRBV12-4 and TRBJ2-5, with 7 positions matching TRBD2. The CDR3 length is 16 residues. J gave up 4 bases and V 3 bases, and 11 bases lay outside the gene matches. CDR3 in amino acids: CASSLGLGGSRETQYF. CDR3 in DNA: TGTGCCAGCAGTTTGGGTCTGGGGGGGTCACGAGAGACCCAGTACTTC.

This clonotype was counted a few times. The CDR3 DNA follows: TGTGCCAGCAGCCCGGGACTAGCGGGGGGGTTCCGCACAGATACGCAGTATTTT. Its translation: CASSPGLAGGFRTDTQYF. This chain uses TRBV6-1 with TRBJ2-3; 16 bases match TRBD2. The CDR3 spans 18 residues. Germline CDR1 and CDR2: MNHNS and SASEGT. The ends lost 6 bases at V and 1 base at J; junction bases unmatched: 7.

This clonotype appeared a few times. The chain uses TRBV2 and TRBJ2-4; D unclear. Trimming removed 7 bases from V and 2 bases from J, with 9 bases in between. The CDR3 runs to 13 residues. Germline V gene lookup returns CDR1 SNHLY and CDR2 FYNNEI. The CDR3 protein is CASTKPPKNIQYF. The CDR3 nucleotides read TGTGCCAGCACTAAGCCTCCCAAAAACATTCAGTACTTC.

V is TRBV5-1 and J is TRBJ1-1; D call uncertain. CDR3 length: 16 residues. CDR1 SGHRS and CDR2 YFSETQ come from the germline V gene. Between the trimmed V and J ends, which lost 4 bases and 0 bases, there was a span of 16 bases. The CDR3 bases are TGCGCCAGCAGCACTAAGGGCTTAGGAATGAACACTGAAGCTTTCTTT. Protein sequence: CASSTKGLGMNTEAFF. The full variable domain, with the rest looked up from reference TRBV5-1 and TRBJ1-1, is KAGVTQTPRYLIKTRGQQVTLSCSPISGHRSVSWYQQTPGQGLQFLFEYFSETQRNKGNFPGRFSGRQFSNSRSEMNVSTLELGDSALYLCASSTKGLGMNTEAFFGQGTRLTVV.